What follows is one TCR beta chain and its context. The data belong to a study of blood T cell repertoires in COVID-19. Study details: Both acute and convalescent COVID-19 samples were obtained from the United States, Italy and Spain. From T cells, B-cell-depleted T cells, or PBMCs came the material, which was cDNA or gDNA.

Original data processing: Researchers report that nucleated cell counts were estimated from reference gene primer amplification. Only in-frame clones appear in the TCRdb table, and some are missing; sequencing was by immunoSEQ multiplex PCR. V and J calls and clone size are given by that table; D and trimming were obtained from the DNA. The table lists over 300,000 clones, 70% to 90% of them singletons, with 0.95% to 1.5% in the top ten. This CDR3 region has 14 residues. Per the germline V gene, CDR1 is LGHDT and CDR2 is YNNKEL (reference sequence). V was trimmed by 4 bases and J by 4 bases, leaving 14 bases between them.

The sequenced sample was peripheral blood. The rearrangement uses TRBV3-1 (or the pseudogene TRBV3-2) and TRBJ2-7; perhaps TRBD2 as D (7 bases). This receptor was obtained from a man between 35 and 55 years old with acute or convalescent COVID-19. The CDR3 region is CASSPTGGRYEQYF. The CDR3 nucleotides read TGTGCCAGCAGCCCGACGGGGGGCCGTTACGAGCAGTACTTC.